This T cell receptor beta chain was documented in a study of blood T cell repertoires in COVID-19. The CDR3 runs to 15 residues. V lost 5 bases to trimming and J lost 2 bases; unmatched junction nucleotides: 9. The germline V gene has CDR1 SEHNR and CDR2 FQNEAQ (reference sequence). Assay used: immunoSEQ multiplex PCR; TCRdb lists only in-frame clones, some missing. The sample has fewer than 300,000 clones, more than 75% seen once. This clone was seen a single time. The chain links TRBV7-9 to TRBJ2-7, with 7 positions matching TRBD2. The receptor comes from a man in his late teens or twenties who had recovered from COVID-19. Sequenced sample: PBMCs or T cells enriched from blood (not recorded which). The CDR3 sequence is CASSPGLTTTYEQYF. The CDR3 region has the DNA TGTGCCAGCAGCCCGGGACTAACGACTACCTACGAGCAGTACTTC.